One sample yielded the 9 T cell receptor beta chains listed below, sequenced in a study of a mutant IDH1 vaccine in newly diagnosed glioma. These receptors are not linked to any known antigen. Regarding time point: week 47, end of study. Each vaccine dose was 300 ug of mutant IDH1 20-mer peptide, with topical imiquimod. Sequencing was performed with immunoSEQ multiplex PCR; in TCRdb, only in-frame clones are kept and a portion is missing. Seen here are approximately 60,000 clones, around 83% observed once, and the top ten hold about 4%. The sample consisted of PBMCs, taken from a glioma patient whose treatment included an IDH1 peptide vaccine. The receptor source for this set is a man aged 30 to 39 with glioma.

This clone has just one count. V usage is TRBV4-1 and J usage is TRBJ2-7; 9 bases are shared with TRBD1. The germline gives CDR1 MGHRA, CDR2 YSYEKL. This CDR3 spans 15 amino acids. The V gene end was trimmed by 2 bases and the J gene end by 2 bases; junction bases not matched to a gene: 4. The CDR3, as DNA: TGCGCCAGCAGCCAAAAACAGGGGGCACCCTACGAGCAGTACTTC. It encodes CASSQKQGAPYEQYF.

The chain recombines TRBV7-8 with TRBJ1-5, with unresolved D. Trimming took off 5 bases at V and 4 bases at J, with 6 bases between the two ends. The CDR3 consists of 12 residues. Looked up from germline, CDR1 is SGHVS and CDR2 is FQNEAQ. This CDR3 reads CASSPENQPQHF. In DNA, the CDR3 is TGTGCCAGCAGCCCCGAGAATCAGCCCCAGCATTTT.

V and J are TRBV5-1 and TRBJ1-1, with a tentative D call TRBD1 (6 bases). Per the germline V gene, CDR1 is SGHRS and CDR2 is YFSETQ. The CDR3 loop spans 18 amino acids. V dropped 4 bases and J dropped 2 bases, with 24 bases sitting between them. The CDR3 DNA is TGCGCCAGCAGCCAAGTCGTTACGGGGGCGGCTAGCAACACTGAAGCTTTCTTT. This encodes CASSQVVTGAASNTEAFF.

The count of this clone is one. V is TRBV7-9 and J is TRBJ2-1, with D possibly matching TRBD2 (5 bases). CDR3 length equals 16 residues. Germline-derived CDR1 and CDR2 are SEHNR and FQNEAQ (reference sequence). Trimming removed 4 bases from V and 2 bases from J, with 15 bases in between. The DNA for the CDR3 is TGTGCCAGCAGCTGGGAGCATGTCGTAGCCTACAATGAGCAGTTCTTC. Its protein product is CASSWEHVVAYNEQFF.

The chain links TRBV19 to TRBJ1-1; 7 bases are a match to TRBD1. V shed 5 bases and J 1 base; nucleotides not matched to a gene: 10. From germline, CDR1 is LNHDA and CDR2 SQIVND (reference sequence). CDR3 length: 16 amino acids. The CDR3 sequence: CASSLRSGTANTEAFF. The CDR3, as DNA: TGTGCCAGTAGTCTTCGTTCCGGGACAGCGAACACTGAAGCTTTCTTT. The whole variable domain, filled in from reference TRBV19 and TRBJ1-1, reads DGGITQSPKYLFRKEGQNVTLSCEQNLNHDAMYWYRQDPGQGLRLIYYSQIVNDFQKGDIAEGYSVSREKKESFPLTVTSAQKNPTAFYLCASSLRSGTANTEAFFGQGTRLTVV.

This clone showed up just a few times. The CDR3: CASSYGQNEAFF. DNA for the CDR3: TGTGCCAGCAGTTACGGACAGAATGAAGCTTTCTTT. V is TRBV6-5 and J is TRBJ1-1, with a possible D match to TRBD1 (6 bases). Germline loops: CDR1 MNHEY, CDR2 SVGAGI. The CDR3 covers 12 residues. V shed 2 bases and J shed 7 bases, with 8 bases lying between them.

The CDR3 region has the DNA TGTGCCAGCAGCCAAGACCGGAGGTTCGCGAACACCGGGGAGCTGTTTTTT. Translation gives CASSQDRRFANTGELFF. J is TRBJ2-2 and V is TRBV14, with D possibly being TRBD2 (5 bases). The CDR3 covers 17 residues. From germline, CDR1 is SGHDN and CDR2 FVKESK. V lost 0 bases and J 0 bases, leaving 11 bases between the germline ends.

The table lists this clone with a few counts. The chain recombines TRBV5-1 with TRBJ1-5, with 12 bases aligning to TRBD1. With V trimmed by 4 bases and J by 7 bases, 6 bases remained unmatched. The V gene's germline CDR1 is SGHRS and CDR2 YFSETQ. CDR3 length equals 15 residues. CDR3 DNA sequence: TGCGCCAGCAGCACGGGACAGGGGGCAGGGCAGCCCCAGCATTTT. Its translation is CASSTGQGAGQPQHF.

The chain uses TRBV6-1 and TRBJ2-1; D perhaps matches TRBD2 (6 bases). V was pared by 6 bases and J by 7 bases, with 13 bases between. From germline, CDR1 is MNHNS and CDR2 SASEGT. The CDR3 loop spans 13 amino acids. CDR3 DNA sequence: TGTGCCAGCAGAGTGGGGACTGGAAATGAGCAGTTCTTC. It translates to CASRVGTGNEQFF.